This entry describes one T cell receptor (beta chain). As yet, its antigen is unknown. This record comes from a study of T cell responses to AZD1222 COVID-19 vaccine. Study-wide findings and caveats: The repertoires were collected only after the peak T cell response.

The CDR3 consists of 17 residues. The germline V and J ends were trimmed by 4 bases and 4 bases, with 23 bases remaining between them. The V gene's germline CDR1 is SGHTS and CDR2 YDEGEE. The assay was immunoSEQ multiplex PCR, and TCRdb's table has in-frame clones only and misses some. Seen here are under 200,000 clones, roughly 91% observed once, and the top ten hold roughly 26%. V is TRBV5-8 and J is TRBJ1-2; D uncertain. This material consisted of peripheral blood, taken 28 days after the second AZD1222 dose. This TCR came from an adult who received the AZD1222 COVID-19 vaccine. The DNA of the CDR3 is TGTGCCAGCAGCCAACGAGGCGACCCTCACGGAAGCTATGGCTACACCTTC. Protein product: CASSQRGDPHGSYGYTF.